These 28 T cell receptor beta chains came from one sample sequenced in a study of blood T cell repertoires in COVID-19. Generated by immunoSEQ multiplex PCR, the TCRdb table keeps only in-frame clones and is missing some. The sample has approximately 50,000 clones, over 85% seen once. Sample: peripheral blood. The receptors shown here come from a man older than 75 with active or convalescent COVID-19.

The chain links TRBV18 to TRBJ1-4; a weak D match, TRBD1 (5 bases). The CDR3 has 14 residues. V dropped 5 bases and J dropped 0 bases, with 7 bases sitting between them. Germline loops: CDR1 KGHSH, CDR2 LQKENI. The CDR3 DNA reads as TGTGCCAGCTCAGAGACAGCAACTAATGAAAAACTGTTTTTT. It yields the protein CASSETATNEKLFF.

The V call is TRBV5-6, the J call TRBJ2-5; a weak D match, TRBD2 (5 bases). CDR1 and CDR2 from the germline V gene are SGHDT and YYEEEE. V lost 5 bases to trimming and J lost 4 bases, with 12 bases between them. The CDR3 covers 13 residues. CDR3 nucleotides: TGTGCCAGCAGACGGGGTCGGCGAGAGACCCAGTACTTC. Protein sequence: CASRRGRRETQYF.

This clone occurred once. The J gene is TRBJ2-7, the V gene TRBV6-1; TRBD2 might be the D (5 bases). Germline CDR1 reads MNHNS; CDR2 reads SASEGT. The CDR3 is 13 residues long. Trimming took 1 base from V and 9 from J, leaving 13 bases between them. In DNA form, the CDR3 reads TGTGCCAGCAGTGAAGTTAGAGGGAATGTGCAGTACTTC. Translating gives CASSEVRGNVQYF.

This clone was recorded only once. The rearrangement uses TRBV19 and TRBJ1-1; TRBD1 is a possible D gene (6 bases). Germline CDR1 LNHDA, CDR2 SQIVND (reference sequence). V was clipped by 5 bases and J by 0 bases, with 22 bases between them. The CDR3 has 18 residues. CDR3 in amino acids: CASSHPWFAGAVNTEAFF. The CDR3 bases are TGTGCCAGTAGTCACCCCTGGTTTGCAGGGGCTGTGAACACTGAAGCTTTCTTT.

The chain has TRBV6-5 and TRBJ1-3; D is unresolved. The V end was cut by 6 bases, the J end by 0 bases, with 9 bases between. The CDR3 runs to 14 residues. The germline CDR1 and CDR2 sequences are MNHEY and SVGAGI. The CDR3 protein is CASRFELSGNTIYF. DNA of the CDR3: TGTGCCAGCAGATTTGAACTCTCTGGAAACACCATATATTTT.

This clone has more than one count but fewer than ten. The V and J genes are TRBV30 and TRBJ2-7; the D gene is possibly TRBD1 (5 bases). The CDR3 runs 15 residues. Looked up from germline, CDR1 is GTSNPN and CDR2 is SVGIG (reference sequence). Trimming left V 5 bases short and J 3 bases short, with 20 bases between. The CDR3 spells CAWFPPGRRGYEQYF. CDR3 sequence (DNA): TGTGCCTGGTTTCCCCCCGGTAGAAGGGGCTACGAGCAGTACTTC.

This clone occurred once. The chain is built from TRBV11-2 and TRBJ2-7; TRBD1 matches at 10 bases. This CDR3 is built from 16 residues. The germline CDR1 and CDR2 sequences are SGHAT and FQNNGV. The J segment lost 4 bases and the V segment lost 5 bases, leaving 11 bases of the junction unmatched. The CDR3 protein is CASSGSGTGEIYEQYF. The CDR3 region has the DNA TGTGCCAGCAGCGGATCCGGGACAGGGGAAATATACGAGCAGTACTTC.

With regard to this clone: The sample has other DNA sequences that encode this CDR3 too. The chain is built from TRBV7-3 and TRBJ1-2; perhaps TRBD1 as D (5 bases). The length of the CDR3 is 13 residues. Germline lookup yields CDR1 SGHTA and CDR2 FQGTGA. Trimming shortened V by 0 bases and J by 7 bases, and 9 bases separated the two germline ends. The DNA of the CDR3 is TGTGCCAGCAGCTTAACTACGGGGGGTGGCTACACCTTC. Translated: CASSLTTGGGYTF.

The CDR3 sequence: CASSQYRDRIYEQYF. CDR3 nucleotide sequence: TGCGCCAGCAGTCAATATCGGGACAGAATCTACGAGCAGTACTTC. The chain couples TRBV23-1 to TRBJ2-7, with 7 nucleotides matching TRBD1. TRBV23-1 is marked as an open reading frame, function uncertain. The CDR3 extends over 15 amino acids. The trim removed 1 base at V and 3 bases at J, leaving 6 bases unmatched.

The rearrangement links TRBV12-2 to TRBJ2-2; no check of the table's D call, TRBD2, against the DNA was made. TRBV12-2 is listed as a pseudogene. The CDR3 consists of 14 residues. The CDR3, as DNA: TGTGCAAGTCGCTCCCCTGGAGTAATGGGGGAGCTGTTTTTT. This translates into CASRSPGVMGELFF.

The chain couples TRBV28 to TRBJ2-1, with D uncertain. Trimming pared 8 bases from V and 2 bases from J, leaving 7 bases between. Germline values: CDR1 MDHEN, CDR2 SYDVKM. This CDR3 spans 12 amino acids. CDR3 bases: TGTGCCAGCGGCACCCCCTACAATGAGCAGTTCTTC. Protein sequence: CASGTPYNEQFF.

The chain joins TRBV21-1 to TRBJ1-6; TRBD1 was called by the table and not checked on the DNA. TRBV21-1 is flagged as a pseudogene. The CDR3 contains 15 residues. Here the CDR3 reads CASSKFRGPVQPLHF. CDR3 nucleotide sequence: TGTGCCAGCAGCAAATTTAGGGGCCCTGTCCAACCCCTCCACTTT.

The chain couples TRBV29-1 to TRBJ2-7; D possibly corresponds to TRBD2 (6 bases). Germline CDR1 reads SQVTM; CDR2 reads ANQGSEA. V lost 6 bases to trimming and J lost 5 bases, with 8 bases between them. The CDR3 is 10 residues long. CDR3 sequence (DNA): TGCAGCGTGGGAGGTGACGAGCAGTACTTC. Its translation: CSVGGDEQYF.

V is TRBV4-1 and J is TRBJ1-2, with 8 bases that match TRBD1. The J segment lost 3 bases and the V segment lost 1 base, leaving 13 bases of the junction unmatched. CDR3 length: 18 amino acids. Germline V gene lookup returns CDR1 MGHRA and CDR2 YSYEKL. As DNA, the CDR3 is TGCGCCAGCAGCCAAGCTTTGGTGCCACGGGACAGGTACTATGGCTACACCTTC. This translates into CASSQALVPRDRYYGYTF.

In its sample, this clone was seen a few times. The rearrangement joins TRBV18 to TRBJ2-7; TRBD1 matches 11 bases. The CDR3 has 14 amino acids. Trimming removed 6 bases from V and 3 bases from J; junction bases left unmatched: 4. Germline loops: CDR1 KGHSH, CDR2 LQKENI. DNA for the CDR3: TGTGCCAGCTCCCTGGGACAGGGGGACTACGAGCAGTACTTC. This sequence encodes CASSLGQGDYEQYF. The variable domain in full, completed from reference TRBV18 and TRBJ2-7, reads NAGVMQNPRHLVRRRGQEARLRCSPMKGHSHVYWYRQLPEEGLKFMVYLQKENIIDESGMPKERFSAEFPKEGPSILRIQQVVRGDSAAYFCASSLGQGDYEQYFGPGTRLTVT.

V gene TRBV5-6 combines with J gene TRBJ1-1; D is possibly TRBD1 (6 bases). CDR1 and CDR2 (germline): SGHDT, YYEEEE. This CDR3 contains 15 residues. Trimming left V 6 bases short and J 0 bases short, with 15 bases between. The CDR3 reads CASTLPTGMNTEAFF. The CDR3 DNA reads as TGTGCCAGCACCCTCCCGACAGGAATGAACACTGAAGCTTTCTTT.

CDR3 region: CASSPRYNEQFF. CDR3 in DNA: TGTGCCAGCAGCCCTAGGTACAATGAGCAGTTCTTC. This chain uses TRBV7-8 with TRBJ2-1, with D hard to call. Germline V lookup: CDR1 SGHVS, CDR2 FQNEAQ. Trimming stripped 5 bases from V and 4 bases from J, with 6 bases between. This CDR3 is built from 12 residues.

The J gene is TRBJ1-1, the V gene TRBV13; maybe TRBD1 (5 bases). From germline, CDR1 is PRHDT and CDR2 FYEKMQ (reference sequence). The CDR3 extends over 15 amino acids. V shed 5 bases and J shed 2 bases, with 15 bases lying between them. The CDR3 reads CASSGGDGDNTEAFF. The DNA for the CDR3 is TGTGCCAGCAGCGGAGGGGACGGAGATAACACTGAAGCTTTCTTT.

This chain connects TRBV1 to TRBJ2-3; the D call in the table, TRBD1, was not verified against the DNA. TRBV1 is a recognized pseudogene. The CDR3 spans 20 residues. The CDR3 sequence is CTSSQDPRTGPPKAPDTQYF. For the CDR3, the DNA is TGCACCAGCAGCCAAGACCCTAGGACAGGCCCGCCCAAGGCCCCAGATACGCAGTATTTT.

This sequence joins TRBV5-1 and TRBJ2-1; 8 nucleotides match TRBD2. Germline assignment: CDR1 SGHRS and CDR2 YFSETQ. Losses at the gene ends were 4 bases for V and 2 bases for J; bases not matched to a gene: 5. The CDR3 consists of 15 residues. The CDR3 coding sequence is TGCGCCAGCAGCCCAGTAGCGGGACCCTACAATGAGCAGTTCTTC. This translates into CASSPVAGPYNEQFF.

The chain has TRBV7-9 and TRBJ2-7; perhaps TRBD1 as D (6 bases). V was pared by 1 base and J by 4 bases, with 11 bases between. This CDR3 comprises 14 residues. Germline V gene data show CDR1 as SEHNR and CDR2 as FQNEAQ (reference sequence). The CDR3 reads CASSLVGALYEQYF. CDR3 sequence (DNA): TGTGCCAGCAGCTTAGTGGGGGCGCTGTACGAGCAGTACTTC.

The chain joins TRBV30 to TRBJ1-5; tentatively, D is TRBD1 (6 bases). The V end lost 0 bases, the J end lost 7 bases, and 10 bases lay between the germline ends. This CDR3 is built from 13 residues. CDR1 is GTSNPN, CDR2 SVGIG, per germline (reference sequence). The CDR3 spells CAWSVGGRQPQHF. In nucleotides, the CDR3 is TGTGCCTGGAGTGTTGGGGGCAGGCAGCCCCAGCATTTT.

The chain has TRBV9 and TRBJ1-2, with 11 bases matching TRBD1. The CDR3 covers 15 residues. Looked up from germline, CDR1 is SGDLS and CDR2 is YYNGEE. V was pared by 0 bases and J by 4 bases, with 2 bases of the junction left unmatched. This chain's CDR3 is CASSVGGQGVYGYTF. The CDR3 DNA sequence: TGTGCCAGCAGCGTAGGGGGACAGGGGGTCTATGGCTACACCTTC.

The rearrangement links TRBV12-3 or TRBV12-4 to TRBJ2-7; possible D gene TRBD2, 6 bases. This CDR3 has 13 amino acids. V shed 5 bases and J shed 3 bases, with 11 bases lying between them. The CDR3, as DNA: TGTGCCAGCAGTCGCTCTAGCGTCTACGAGCAGTACTTC. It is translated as CASSRSSVYEQYF.

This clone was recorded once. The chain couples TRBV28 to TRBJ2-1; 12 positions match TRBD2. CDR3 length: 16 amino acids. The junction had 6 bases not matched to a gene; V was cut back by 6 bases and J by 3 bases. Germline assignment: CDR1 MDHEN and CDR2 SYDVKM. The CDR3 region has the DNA TGTGCCAGCAGGATCCTAGCGGGAGGGGGCTACAATGAGCAGTTCTTC. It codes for CASRILAGGGYNEQFF.

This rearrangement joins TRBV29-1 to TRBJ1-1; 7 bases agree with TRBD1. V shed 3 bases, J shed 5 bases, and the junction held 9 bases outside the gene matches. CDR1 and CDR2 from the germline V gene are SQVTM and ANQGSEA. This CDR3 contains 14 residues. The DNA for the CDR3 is TGCAGCGTTGAGCGGGCAGGGGGATGGACTGAAGCTTTCTTT. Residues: CSVERAGGWTEAFF.

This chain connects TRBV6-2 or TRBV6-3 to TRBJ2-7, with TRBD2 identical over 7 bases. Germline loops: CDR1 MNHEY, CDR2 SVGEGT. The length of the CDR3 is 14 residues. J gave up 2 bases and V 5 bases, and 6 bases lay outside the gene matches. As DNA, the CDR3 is TGTGCCAGCAGTCTCCGGACTAGGGCCTACGAGCAGTACTTC. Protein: CASSLRTRAYEQYF.

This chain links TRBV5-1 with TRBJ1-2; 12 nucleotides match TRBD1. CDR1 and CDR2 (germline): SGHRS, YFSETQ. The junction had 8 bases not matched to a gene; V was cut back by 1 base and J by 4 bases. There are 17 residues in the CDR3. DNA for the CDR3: TGCGCCAGCAGCTTGACCCCGGGACAGGGGGCGGGCTATGGCTACACCTTC. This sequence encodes CASSLTPGQGAGYGYTF.